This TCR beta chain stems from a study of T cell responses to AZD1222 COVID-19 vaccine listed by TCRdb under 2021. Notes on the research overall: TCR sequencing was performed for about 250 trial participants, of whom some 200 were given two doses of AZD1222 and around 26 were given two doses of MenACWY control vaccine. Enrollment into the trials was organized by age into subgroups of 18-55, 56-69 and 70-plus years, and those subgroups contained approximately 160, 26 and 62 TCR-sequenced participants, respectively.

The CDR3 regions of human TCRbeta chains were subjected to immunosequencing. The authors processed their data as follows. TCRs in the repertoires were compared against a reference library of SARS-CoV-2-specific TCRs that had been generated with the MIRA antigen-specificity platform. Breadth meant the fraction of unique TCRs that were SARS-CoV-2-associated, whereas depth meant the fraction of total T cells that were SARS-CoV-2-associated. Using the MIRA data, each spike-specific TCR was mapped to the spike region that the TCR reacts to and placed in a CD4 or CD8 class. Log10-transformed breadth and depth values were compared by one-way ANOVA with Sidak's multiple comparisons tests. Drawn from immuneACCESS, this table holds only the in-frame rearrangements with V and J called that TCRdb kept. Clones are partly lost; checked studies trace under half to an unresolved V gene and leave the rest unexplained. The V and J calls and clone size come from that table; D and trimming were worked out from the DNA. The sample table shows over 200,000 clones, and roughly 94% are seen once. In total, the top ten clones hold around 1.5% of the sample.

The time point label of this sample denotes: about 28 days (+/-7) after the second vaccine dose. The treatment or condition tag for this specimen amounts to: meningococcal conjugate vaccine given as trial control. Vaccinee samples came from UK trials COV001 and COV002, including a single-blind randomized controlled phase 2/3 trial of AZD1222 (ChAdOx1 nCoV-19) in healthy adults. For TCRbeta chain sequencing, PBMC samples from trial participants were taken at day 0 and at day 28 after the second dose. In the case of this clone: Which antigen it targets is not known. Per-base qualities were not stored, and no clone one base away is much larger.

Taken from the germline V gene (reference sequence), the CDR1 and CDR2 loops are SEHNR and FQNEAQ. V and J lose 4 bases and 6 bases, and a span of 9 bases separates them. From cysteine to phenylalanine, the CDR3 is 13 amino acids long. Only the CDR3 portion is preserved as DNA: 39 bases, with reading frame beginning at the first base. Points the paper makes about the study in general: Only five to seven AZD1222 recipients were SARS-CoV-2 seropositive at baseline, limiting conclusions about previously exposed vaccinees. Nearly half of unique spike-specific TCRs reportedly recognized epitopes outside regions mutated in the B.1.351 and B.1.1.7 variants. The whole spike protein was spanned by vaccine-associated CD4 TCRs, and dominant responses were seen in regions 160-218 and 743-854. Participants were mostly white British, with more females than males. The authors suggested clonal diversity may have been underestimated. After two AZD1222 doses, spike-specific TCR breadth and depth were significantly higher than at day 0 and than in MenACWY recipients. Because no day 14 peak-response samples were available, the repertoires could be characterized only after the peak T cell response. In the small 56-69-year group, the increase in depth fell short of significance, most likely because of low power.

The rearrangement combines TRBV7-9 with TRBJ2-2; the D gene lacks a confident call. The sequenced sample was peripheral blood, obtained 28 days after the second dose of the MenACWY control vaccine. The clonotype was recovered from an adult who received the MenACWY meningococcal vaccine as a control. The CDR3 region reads CASSWGFPGELFF. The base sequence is TGTGCCAGCAGCTGGGGATTCCCCGGGGAGCTGTTTTTT.